This T cell receptor (beta chain) was identified during a study of T-cell memory formation after mild COVID-19 (dated by TCRdb to about 2021). Regarding the research as a whole: TCR sequence clusters from the two donors were found to be largely donor specific. In two donors, T-cell clones that expanded and contracted after mild COVID-19 were tracked by sequencing TCRalpha and TCRbeta repertoires over time. Two young, previously healthy adult volunteers, one female and one male, were included in the cohort.

Paper-wide results and their limitations: From day 15 to 85, contracting clones showed balanced CD4/CD8 phenotypes, whereas a second wave of clones that expanded from day 15 to 37 leaned towards CD4+. Some responding clones were found in pre-infection memory, which suggests that pre-existing cross-reactive memory T cells took part in the SARS-CoV-2 response. The study included only a couple of mild cases, and larger cohorts that include severe cases with pre-infection samples were judged to be necessary. The second-wave clones that peaked on day 37 were not confirmed to be SARS-CoV-2 specific. Contracting CD4+ clones were located mainly in the CM and EM memory subsets, whereas CD8+ clones were found to be enriched in EMRA.

Ficoll-Paque density gradient centrifugation was the method used to isolate PBMCs. The instrument given in TCRdb is Illumina NovaSeq 6000. cDNA libraries for TCRalpha and TCRbeta were prepared by 5'RACE using constant-segment primers, with sample barcodes and unique molecular identifiers added. Trizol reagent was used to extract RNA from every sample. Library amplification was performed in two PCR steps, and a second sample barcode and Illumina TruSeq adapters were introduced in the second step. Libraries were sequenced on an Illumina NovaSeq with 2 x 150 bp paired-end reads. Per the source publication's procedure: Reads were demultiplexed and collapsed into UMI-guided consensus sequences with migec v1.2.7. With mixcr v2.1.11, UMI consensuses were aligned to TRA and TRB V and J templates and assembled into clonotypes. Clonotypes were classified as expanded or contracted when called significant by both edgeR and NoisET, with noise models trained on biological replicates. For edgeR calls, a false discovery rate-adjusted p below 0.01 and a log2 fold-change threshold of 1 were applied. As an exploratory analysis of dynamics, max-normalized trajectories of the 1000 most abundant clonotypes were examined by PCA with hierarchical clustering. Each responding clone was given a CD4 or CD8 phenotype based on the CD4+ and CD8+ repertoires, which had been sequenced separately. Through fastp at Q25 and MiXCR, TCRdb rebuilt clones from the public reads, retaining in-frame beta chains. Identical CDR3 protein sequences are pooled into one entry, listed with their most common genes and DNA. It is TCRdb's table, rather than the study itself, that gives the V and J calls and clone size. The sample records around 300,000 distinct CDR3 sequences, around 15% of which are singletons. The ten largest clonotypes hold 20% to 25% of the sample.

This clonotype was counted between two and nine times. Its binding antigen is unknown. It has no much larger one-base neighbor in the sample; base qualities were not kept. CDR1 and CDR2 are drawn from the germline V gene: KGHDR, SFDVKD. Including cysteine and phenylalanine, the CDR3 has 16 amino acids. CDR3 DNA is the only sequence kept; it has 48 bases, read in frame from the first base. V has 3 bases trimmed and J has 5 bases trimmed; junction bases matching no gene number 3. This TCR came from a man between 18 and 29 years old who had mild COVID-19 (a few samples of this study predate the infection). The sample titles of this study are shuffled in the database, so cell type and time point are left out; the donor was told from shared clones. The material sequenced was PBMCs or a T cell subset sorted from them (not recorded which). The chain is encoded by TRBV24-1 joined to TRBJ2-2; 12 bases in the junction line up with TRBD2. The CDR3 protein: CATSDPTSGGTGELFF. The DNA is as follows: TGTGCCACCAGTGATCCCACTAGCGGGGGGACCGGGGAGCTGTTTTTT.